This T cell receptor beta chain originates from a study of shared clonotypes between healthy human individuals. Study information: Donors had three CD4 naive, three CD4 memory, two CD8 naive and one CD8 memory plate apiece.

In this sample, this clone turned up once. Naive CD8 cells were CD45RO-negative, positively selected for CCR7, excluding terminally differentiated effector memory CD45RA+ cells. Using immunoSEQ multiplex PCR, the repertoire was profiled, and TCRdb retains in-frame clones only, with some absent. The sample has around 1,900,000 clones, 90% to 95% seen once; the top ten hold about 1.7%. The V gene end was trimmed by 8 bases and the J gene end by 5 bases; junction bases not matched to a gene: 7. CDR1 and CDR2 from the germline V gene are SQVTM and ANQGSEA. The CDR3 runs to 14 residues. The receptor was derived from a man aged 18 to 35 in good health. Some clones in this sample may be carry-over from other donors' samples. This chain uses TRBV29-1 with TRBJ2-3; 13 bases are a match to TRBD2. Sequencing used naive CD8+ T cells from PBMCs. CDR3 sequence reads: CSTGLAGDQDTQYF. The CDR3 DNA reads TGCAGCACCGGACTAGCGGGAGATCAAGATACGCAGTATTTT.